The T cell receptor (beta chain) described here comes from a study of CXCR3-negative and CXCR3-positive naive CD8 T cells. Investigators sorted each CD8+ T cell subset in triplicate, taking 250,000 to 300,000 cells each time. Naive CD8+ T lymphocytes were specified as CD45RO-CCR7+CD27+CD95-. This CDR3 has 13 amino acids. The germline CDR1 and CDR2 sequences are SGHTA and FQGTGA. Turning to this clonotype: Its antigen is undetermined.

The authors made the TRB cDNA libraries by 5' RACE using UMI labels. With the 5' RACE reads reprocessed, TCRdb shows one record per CDR3 protein and no DNA. The sample's table shows roughly 90,000 distinct CDR3 sequences. Broader study findings: Greater hydrophobicity was found in TRB CDR3s of CXCR3-positive naive cells than of CXCR3-negative naive cells. Both naive subsets had comparably high diversity; memory CD8+ cells much lower.

This receptor was obtained from a human donor in good health. Some clones in this sample may be carry-over from other donors' samples. Sequencing was done on a sample of naive CXCR3- CD8+ T cells from blood. Subset: CD45RO-CCR7+CD27+CD95- naive CD8+ T cells lacking CXCR3 (TNR3-). The chain carries TRBV7-3 and TRBJ1-1. The CDR3 sequence is CASSNSLGGEAFF.